Below, 30 T cell receptor beta chains from the same sample are listed, as sequenced in a study of shared clonotypes between healthy human individuals. Generated by immunoSEQ multiplex PCR, the TCRdb table keeps only in-frame clones and is missing some. The repertoire holds a few hundred thousand clones, with roughly 97% as singletons. Sequenced material: naive CD4+ T cells sorted from blood. Subset of the sample: CD45RA+ positively selected. All receptors derive from a woman younger than 45 in good health.

This clone was picked up one time. The chain has TRBV28 and TRBJ2-7, with TRBD1 identical over 8 bases. Germline loops: CDR1 MDHEN, CDR2 SYDVKM. The V and J ends lost 5 bases and 3 bases, in that order; junction bases with no gene match: 9. The CDR3 consists of 15 residues. The CDR3 protein is CASSPTGQENYEQYF. The CDR3 nucleotides are TGTGCCAGCAGTCCGACGGGACAGGAGAACTACGAGCAGTACTTC.

The gene calls are TRBV2 and TRBJ2-1; 8 bases line up with TRBD1. CDR3 length: 15 residues. V lost 6 bases to trimming and J lost 7 bases; unmatched junction nucleotides: 11. The germline V gene has CDR1 SNHLY and CDR2 FYNNEI. DNA of the CDR3: TGTGCCAGCAGGGTTGGACAGGGAACTGGGAATGAGCAGTTCTTC. It is translated as CASRVGQGTGNEQFF.

The V gene is TRBV6-1, the J gene TRBJ1-5; no clear D. Germline loops: CDR1 MNHNS, CDR2 SASEGT. Trimming removed 5 bases at V and 2 bases at J, with 13 bases between. The CDR3 length is 15 residues. The CDR3, as DNA: TGTGCCAGCAGTAAGTCAGGTACGGGCAATCAGCCCCAGCATTTT. It encodes CASSKSGTGNQPQHF.

The chain joins TRBV28 to TRBJ1-1, with TRBD1 matching 7 bases. The germline V gene has CDR1 MDHEN and CDR2 SYDVKM. This CDR3 has 15 residues. The V segment lost 8 bases and the J segment 0 bases; nucleotides outside the gene matches: 9. The CDR3 DNA is TGTGCCAGCCCAGCCAGGGGGGGTTTGAACACTGAAGCTTTCTTT. It specifies CASPARGGLNTEAFF. The full variable domain, with the rest looked up from reference TRBV28 and TRBJ1-1, is DVKVTQSSRYLVKRTGEKVFLECVQDMDHENMFWYRQDPGLGLRLIYFSYDVKMKEKGDIPEGYSVSREKKERFSLILESASTNQTSMYLCASPARGGLNTEAFFGQGTRLTVV.

The genes are TRBV4-2 and TRBJ1-2; D is uncertain. CDR1 and CDR2 from the germline V gene are LGHNA and YNFKEQ. This CDR3 has 17 amino acids. V dropped 0 bases and J dropped 6 bases, with 20 bases sitting between them. The CDR3 loop reads CASSQERVGSRPNGYTF. In DNA, the CDR3 is TGTGCCAGCAGCCAAGAGCGTGTGGGGTCAAGACCAAATGGCTACACCTTC.

The chain couples TRBV5-3 to TRBJ2-1, with 9 bases identical to TRBD1. TRBV5-3 is an ORF for which the function is uncertain. The CDR3 length is 12 residues. The CDR3 sequence: CDPGQGGNEQFF. In DNA form, the CDR3 reads TGTGACCCGGGACAGGGAGGCAATGAGCAGTTCTTC.

This clone showed up just once. This chain joins TRBV21-1 and TRBJ1-2. TRBV21-1 is recorded as a pseudogene. This CDR3 has 16 amino acids. This CDR3 reads CASSTLGPEANYGYTF. The CDR3 DNA is TGTGCCAGCAGCACTCTTGGACCCGAAGCTAACTATGGCTACACCTTC.

The CDR3 loop is CASSWTSGRAIEQFF. The DNA of the CDR3 is TGTGCCAGCAGCTGGACTAGCGGGAGGGCCATTGAGCAGTTCTTC. The J gene is TRBJ2-1, the V gene TRBV27, with 15 bases matching TRBD2. The length of the CDR3 is 15 residues. V shed 6 bases, J shed 9 bases, and the junction held 6 bases outside the gene matches. Germline V CDR1 and CDR2: MNHEY, SMNVEV (reference sequence).

The chain recombines TRBV27 with TRBJ2-1; 8 positions match TRBD1. Germline V gene sequence: CDR1 MNHEY, CDR2 SMNVEV (reference sequence). The CDR3 extends over 16 amino acids. Trimming at V came to 3 bases and at J to 2 bases, leaving 6 bases not matched to a gene. CDR3 DNA: TGTGCCAGCAGTTTCGTGGCAGGGGGCCCCTACAATGAGCAGTTCTTC. This sequence encodes CASSFVAGGPYNEQFF.

The V gene is TRBV5-1, the J gene TRBJ1-4; no firm D call. The CDR3 spans 16 residues. V lost 4 bases and J 0 bases, leaving 13 bases between the germline ends. Germline loops: CDR1 SGHRS, CDR2 YFSETQ. The CDR3 region is CASSHGRPATNEKLFF. For the CDR3, the DNA is TGCGCCAGCAGCCATGGACGGCCAGCAACTAATGAAAAACTGTTTTTT.

The V and J genes are TRBV19 and TRBJ2-1; TRBD2 agrees at 13 bases. V shed 6 bases and J 9 bases; nucleotides not matched to a gene: 11. From germline, CDR1 is LNHDA and CDR2 SQIVND (reference sequence). The CDR3 loop spans 16 amino acids. This chain's CDR3 is CASRAQLAGGPSEQFF. CDR3 DNA sequence: TGTGCCAGTAGGGCCCAACTAGCGGGAGGGCCTAGTGAGCAGTTCTTC.

The chain couples TRBV28 to TRBJ1-1; D not certain. The ends were cut back, 4 bases at V and 2 bases at J, with 8 bases in the middle. Germline CDR1 reads MDHEN; CDR2 reads SYDVKM. The CDR3 length is 13 residues. The CDR3, as DNA: TGTGCCAGCAGTTACGGCCAAAACACTGAAGCTTTCTTT. It specifies CASSYGQNTEAFF.

CDR3 coding DNA: TGTGCCAGTAGTATGGGCCAGGCCGGGGGGGAGACCCAGTACTTC. Translating gives CASSMGQAGGETQYF. The chain has TRBV19 and TRBJ2-5; 7 nucleotides agree with TRBD2. This CDR3 comprises 15 residues. Trimming cost V 3 bases and J 5 bases; bases outside gene matches: 9. The germline CDR1 and CDR2 sequences are LNHDA and SQIVND (reference sequence).

The gene calls are TRBV27 and TRBJ2-1; 9 bases fit TRBD1. CDR3 size: 13 residues. CDR1 is MNHEY and CDR2 is SMNVEV in the germline V gene (reference sequence). Trimming cost V 11 bases and J 7 bases; bases outside gene matches: 9. The chain's CDR3 is CAARGQGTNEQFF. The CDR3, as DNA: TGTGCCGCACGGGGACAGGGCACGAATGAGCAGTTCTTC.

The V and J genes are TRBV28 and TRBJ2-7; D is uncertain. The CDR3 covers 12 residues. CDR1 and CDR2 from the germline V gene are MDHEN and SYDVKM. Trimming shortened V by 3 bases and J by 4 bases, and 7 bases separated the two germline ends. The CDR3 loop reads CASSLLEYEQYF. CDR3 sequence (DNA): TGTGCCAGCAGTTTGTTAGAATACGAGCAGTACTTC. The full variable domain, completed using reference TRBV28 and TRBJ2-7, is DVKVTQSSRYLVKRTGEKVFLECVQDMDHENMFWYRQDPGLGLRLIYFSYDVKMKEKGDIPEGYSVSREKKERFSLILESASTNQTSMYLCASSLLEYEQYFGPGTRLTVT.

This chain joins TRBV29-1 and TRBJ2-3; D unclear. Germline CDR1 is SQVTM and CDR2 is ANQGSEA. This CDR3 has 12 amino acids. Trimming stripped 7 bases from V and 2 bases from J, with 10 bases between. The CDR3 here is CSGSTSTDTQYF. Written as DNA, the CDR3 is TGCAGCGGATCGACATCCACAGATACGCAGTATTTT.

The chain combines TRBV11-2 with TRBJ2-1; D is unclear. The germline V and J ends were trimmed by 3 bases and 0 bases, with 6 bases remaining between them. This CDR3 is 14 amino acids long. Germline CDR1 SGHAT, CDR2 FQNNGV. In DNA form, the CDR3 reads TGTGCCAGCAGCTTCATCCCCTCCTACAATGAGCAGTTCTTC. This encodes CASSFIPSYNEQFF.

The CDR3 nucleotides read TGTGCCAGTAGTGATCCTAGGGGCCCTCGTTCCAATGAGCAGTTCTTC. Translated, it gives CASSDPRGPRSNEQFF. The chain employs TRBV19 and TRBJ2-1, with D possibly being TRBD1 (5 bases). CDR1 is LNHDA, CDR2 SQIVND, per germline (reference sequence). CDR3 size: 16 residues. Trimming took off 5 bases at V and 6 bases at J, with 20 bases between the two ends.

This rearrangement joins TRBV28 to TRBJ1-1; tentative D call: TRBD1 (6 bases). V was trimmed by 9 bases and J by 4 bases, leaving 21 bases between them. This CDR3 spans 15 amino acids. The germline V gene has CDR1 MDHEN and CDR2 SYDVKM. The CDR3 sequence is CASTPAGRGGTEAFF. The DNA of the CDR3 is TGTGCCAGTACCCCGGCGGGGCGAGGGGGCACTGAAGCTTTCTTT.

The chain has TRBV5-1 and TRBJ1-1; 9 bases are a match to TRBD1. The CDR3 runs to 15 residues. Germline V gene data show CDR1 as SGHRS and CDR2 as YFSETQ. V shed 5 bases and J 6 bases; nucleotides not matched to a gene: 11. The CDR3 DNA reads as TGCGCCAGCAGTTGGACAGGGGTCCGCGGTTCTGAAGCTTTCTTT. Amino acids: CASSWTGVRGSEAFF. The entire variable domain, with the rest obtained from reference TRBV5-1 and TRBJ1-1, is as follows: KAGVTQTPRYLIKTRGQQVTLSCSPISGHRSVSWYQQTPGQGLQFLFEYFSETQRNKGNFPGRFSGRQFSNSRSEMNVSTLELGDSALYLCASSWTGVRGSEAFFGQGTRLTVV.

The chain uses TRBV11-2 and TRBJ2-5; 9 nucleotides line up with TRBD1. Trimming cost V 6 bases and J 5 bases; bases outside gene matches: 10. The CDR3 is made up of 15 amino acids. Per germline, CDR1 SGHAT and CDR2 FQNNGV. CDR3 in amino acids: CASSQGQGSVETQYF. CDR3 DNA: TGTGCCAGCAGTCAAGGACAGGGGAGTGTGGAGACCCAGTACTTC.

The genes are TRBV18 and TRBJ2-7; TRBD2 agrees at 8 bases. The V gene end was trimmed by 5 bases and the J gene end by 6 bases; junction bases not matched to a gene: 15. The CDR3 is 16 residues long. In germline, CDR1 is KGHSH, CDR2 LQKENI. CDR3 nucleotides: TGTGCCAGCTCAGCTCACCCCGGGGGGGGTGACGCCGAGCAGTACTTC. The encoded protein is CASSAHPGGGDAEQYF.

The rearrangement links TRBV28 to TRBJ1-1; D unclear. This CDR3 region has 15 residues. The V and J ends lost 3 bases and 1 base respectively, with 12 bases between them. In germline, CDR1 is MDHEN, CDR2 SYDVKM. In DNA, the CDR3 is TGTGCCAGCAGTTTCGCCTCGGGCTGGAACACTGAAGCTTTCTTT. It is translated as CASSFASGWNTEAFF.

The gene calls are TRBV9 and TRBJ2-1, with 8 bases fitting TRBD2. The junction had 14 bases not matched to a gene; V was cut back by 0 bases and J by 9 bases. The CDR3 consists of 17 residues. Germline-derived CDR1 and CDR2 are SGDLS and YYNGEE. This CDR3 reads CASSVEIGLAGNSEQFF. The CDR3 bases are TGTGCCAGCAGCGTAGAAATTGGACTAGCAGGTAATAGTGAGCAGTTCTTC.

The rearrangement uses TRBV30 and TRBJ1-1, with D maybe TRBD1 (5 bases). The CDR3 runs to 16 residues. V was trimmed by 0 bases and J by 4 bases, leaving 18 bases between them. CDR1 and CDR2 (germline): GTSNPN, SVGIG (reference sequence). The CDR3 sequence: CAWSVSRAGIGTEAFF. The DNA for the CDR3 is TGTGCCTGGAGTGTATCGCGGGCAGGGATAGGCACTGAAGCTTTCTTT. Variable domain in full (rest from reference TRBV30 and TRBJ1-1): SQTIHQWPATLVQPVGSPLSLECTVEGTSNPNLYWYRQAAGRGLQLLFYSVGIGQISSEVPQNLSASRPQDRQFILSSKKLLLSDSGFYLCAWSVSRAGIGTEAFFGQGTRLTVV.

This chain links TRBV19 with TRBJ2-4; TRBD2 matches at 7 bases. The germline gives CDR1 LNHDA, CDR2 SQIVND (reference sequence). V lost 3 bases to trimming and J lost 9 bases; unmatched junction nucleotides: 11. The length of the CDR3 is 15 residues. CDR3 sequence: CASSMAPPGGRIQYF. CDR3 bases: TGTGCCAGTAGTATGGCGCCCCCGGGGGGACGCATTCAGTACTTC.

This clone was observed a single time. This chain links TRBV2 with TRBJ2-2; tentatively, D is TRBD2 (6 bases). The CDR3 sequence is 15 residues long. Per the germline V gene, CDR1 is SNHLY and CDR2 is FYNNEI. The V and J ends lost 9 bases and 4 bases respectively, with 18 bases between them. CDR3 DNA: TGTGCCAGAGGGGTTGGGGGAGGAGGCACCGGGGAGCTGTTTTTT. This translates into CARGVGGGGTGELFF.

The chain carries TRBV6-1 and TRBJ1-4; weak D call: TRBD1 (6 bases). Trimming cost V 2 bases and J 1 base, with 14 bases left between them. The length of the CDR3 is 17 residues. The V gene's germline CDR1 is MNHNS and CDR2 SASEGT. In nucleotides, the CDR3 is TGTGCCAGCAGTGAAAGGGGCAAGGGGGTAACTAATGAAAAACTGTTTTTT. Amino acid sequence: CASSERGKGVTNEKLFF.

The rearrangement joins TRBV10-3 to TRBJ2-5; 9 bases are shared with TRBD2. Trimming took 6 bases from V and 5 from J; bases not matched to a gene: 10. Germline values: CDR1 ENHRY, CDR2 SYGVKD. CDR3 length: 15 residues. CDR3 in DNA: TGTGCCATCAGAGCCAGTAGCGGGAGAGGTGAGACCCAGTACTTC. This translates into CAIRASSGRGETQYF.

A few counts support this clone. The gene calls are TRBV5-1 and TRBJ1-5, with D tentatively TRBD1 (5 bases). V dropped 3 bases and J dropped 4 bases, with 11 bases sitting between them. CDR3 length: 14 residues. Germline-derived CDR1 and CDR2 are SGHRS and YFSETQ. CDR3 amino acids: CASSYGTENQPQHF. DNA for the CDR3: TGCGCCAGCAGCTACGGGACTGAGAATCAGCCCCAGCATTTT.